Listed below are T cell receptor beta chains from one sample, sequenced in a study of regulatory T cells in long-lasting Graves disease. TCRdb fed the multiplex PCR reads into MiXCR, producing one record per CDR3 protein. The data show approximately 500,000 distinct CDR3 sequences, roughly a fifth seen once. The material sequenced was peripheral blood mononuclear cells (PBMCs), taken when the disease was refractory, from a patient treated with antithyroid drugs. These receptors were obtained from a female donor with Graves disease. Each CDR3 is given with its conserved first and last residue. D genes are given only for firm matches. Size values are once, few and many counts, or a class for expanded clones, and some rows have none.

j_gene,d_gene,abundance,v_gene,CDR3nt,CDR3aa
TRBJ1-1,.,.,TRBV7-9,TGTGCCAGCAGTGTCGGGATGTTAACAGTGAACACTGAAGCTTTCTTT,CASSVGMLTVNTEAFF
TRBJ2-1,TRBD2,few,TRBV11-3,TGTGCCAGCAGGACAGCGGGAGGACCGTTTAATGAGCAGTTCTTC,CASRTAGGPFNEQFF
TRBJ1-1,.,.,TRBV6-1,TGTGCCAGCAGGCTGAGCGGGGGGGCGGCACGAGGGGAAGCTTTCTTT,CASRLSGGAARGEAFF
TRBJ2-5,.,many,TRBV12-5,TGTGCTATTGGGGGCCTCCAGGAGACCCAGTACTTC,CAIGGLQETQYF
TRBJ2-7,.,many,TRBV7-8,TGTGCCAGCAGCTTATACGGCAGTCCTCTCTACGAGCAGTACTTC,CASSLYGSPLYEQYF
TRBJ1-2,.,.,TRBV20-1,TGCAGTGCTAGAGAGACAACGGGGAGCCCTTATGGCTACACCTTC,CSARETTGSPYGYTF
TRBJ1-1,TRBD1,many,TRBV28,TGTGCCAGCAGTTTACCCACAGACAGGGGGACTGAAGCTTTCTTT,CASSLPTDRGTEAFF
TRBJ1-5,.,many,TRBV28,TGTGCCAGCACTGGCCGGGGCAGGCGCAATCAGCCCCAACATTTT,CASTGRGRRNQPQHF
TRBJ2-3,TRBD2,few,TRBV2,TGTGCCAGCACCATACTCTTAGCGGGGGCAAAGTATGATACGCAGTATTTT,CASTILLAGAKYDTQYF
TRBJ2-7,.,few,TRBV19,TGTGCCAGTAGTATGAGTAGCCTGTCCTACGAGCAGTACTTC,CASSMSSLSYEQYF
TRBJ2-3,TRBD2,few,TRBV12-3/TRBV12-4,TGTGCCAGCAGTTCGGGGGGGGCGGCAGATACGCAGTATTTT,CASSSGGAADTQYF
TRBJ2-7,TRBD2,.,TRBV20-1,TGCAGTGCTAGAGATGTGGGAGGGGCAGGGGAGCAGTACTTC,CSARDVGGAGEQYF
TRBJ1-2,.,many,TRBV5-6,TGTGCCAGCAGTCCCGGGTCTGGCTACACCTTC,CASSPGSGYTF
TRBJ1-2,.,many,TRBV30,TGTGCCTGGATGGCGAATTATGGCTACACCTTC,CAWMANYGYTF